This is a list of T cell receptor beta chains from one sample in a study of T cell changes during pregnancy in multiple sclerosis. Generated by immunoSEQ multiplex PCR, the TCRdb table keeps only in-frame clones and is missing some. The sample has over 75,000 clones, roughly 92% seen once. Material: peripheral blood, obtained in the first trimester of pregnancy. All receptors derive from a female donor with multiple sclerosis, enrolled in a pregnancy study. Each CDR3 is given without its conserved first and last residue. Each record gives: J gene, V gene, CDR3 protein.

TRBJ2-1,TRBV7-6,ASSLGTSGRLYEQF
TRBJ2-7,TRBV19,ASSHGGSSYEQY
TRBJ2-5,TRBV11-3,ASSLGREGPETQY
TRBJ2-7,TRBV28,ASSFPLAGEQY
TRBJ2-6,TRBV21-1,ASSKARCSGANVLT
TRBJ2-4,TRBV28,ASSLTGVAKNIQY
TRBJ1-2,TRBV7-9,ASSPQTNYGYT
TRBJ2-3,TRBV7-2,ASSKLAATALTQY
TRBJ2-3,TRBV29-1,SVEDRAGTDTQY
TRBJ2-7,TRBV27,ASSENGGVYEQY
TRBJ1-3,TRBV4-3,ASSQEAGLGGNTIY
TRBJ1-1,TRBV5-1,ASSTQGMNTEAF
TRBJ2-1,TRBV5-1,ASSLWPHQGEQF
TRBJ1-2,TRBV19,ASSITGDDYGYT
TRBJ2-5,TRBV7-9,ASSLGSRSQETQY
TRBJ2-1,TRBV11-3,ASSLREHEQF
TRBJ2-1,TRBV5-1,ASTSSGVTYNEQF
TRBJ2-7,TRBV6-5,ATQGTQVEQY
TRBJ2-3,TRBV9,ASSVGPREDTQY
TRBJ2-1,TRBV14,ASSQDIGGKGQF
TRBJ1-2,TRBV2,ASSEWDRVHGYT
TRBJ1-3,TRBV19,ASSPRTVGNTIY
TRBJ1-1,TRBV5-8,ASSPRTGYNEAF
TRBJ2-3,TRBV9,ASSVGQGPSNTQY
TRBJ1-2,TRBV29-1,SVDSSDGYT
TRBJ2-7,TRBV7-6,ASSLEAGSYEQY
TRBJ2-5,TRBV5-6,ASSLGARGSETQY
TRBJ2-7,TRBV28,ASSFGEDRGY
TRBJ2-7,TRBV7-9,ASSSSGLAGVY
TRBJ2-1,TRBV7-7,ASSPISRGSGRATYNEQF
TRBJ2-1,TRBV9,ASSTPNSYNEQF
TRBJ2-7,TRBV28,ASSERVQY
TRBJ1-1,TRBV5-1,ASSPPTGGNTEAF
TRBJ2-2,TRBV5-1,ASSLNRGDTGELF
TRBJ2-3,TRBV14,ASSPSWASGIFTDTQY
TRBJ2-7,TRBV7-2,ASSLGGVLYEQY
TRBJ2-1,TRBV28,ASSFREQF
TRBJ2-7,TRBV5-1,ASSQRQGTPYEQY
TRBJ2-7,TRBV5-8,ASSLHRVQSYEQY
TRBJ1-2,TRBV6-5,ASRGVGTAVGGYT
TRBJ2-7,TRBV4-1,ASSQVPGGVYEQY
TRBJ1-1,TRBV30,AWTDRDTEAF
TRBJ1-2,TRBV6-1,ASSEAFRVYYGYT
TRBJ2-3,TRBV4-2,ASSQEELAGGPFVSDTQY
TRBJ1-2,TRBV6-1,ASSVTVGRHGYT
TRBJ1-2,TRBV5-4,ASSLFGVRGYT
TRBJ2-5,TRBV7-9,ASSLVGLAGVSPY
TRBJ2-2,TRBV18,ASSQLGLANTGELF
TRBJ2-1,TRBV25-1,ARSRTRDEQF
TRBJ2-5,TRBV19,ASSIDAGRSRETQY
TRBJ2-1,TRBV27,ASSTQGTNLYNEQF
TRBJ2-1,TRBV27,ASSLYPNGDEQF
TRBJ2-5,TRBV10-3,AIRGPPGQGETQY
TRBJ1-5,TRBV30,AWSVSTGLSNQPQH